The 9 T cell receptor beta chains listed next were all sequenced from one sample in a study of T cells in Graves' hyperthyroidism and ophthalmopathy. The CDR3 regions of TCR beta were amplified from RNA transcripts. Researchers ran a first-round RT-PCR on the TCR CDR3 using the HTBI primer set. TCRdb reanalysed the multiplex PCR reads using MiXCR and keeps one entry per CDR3 protein. The table records 700,000 or so distinct CDR3 sequences, 16% of them present only once. The sequencing input was blood. The receptors were sampled from a man aged 18 to 29 with Graves' hyperthyroidism.

This clonotype has ten or more counts. The rearrangement links TRBV12-3 or TRBV12-4 to TRBJ2-3; D unclear. The CDR3 consists of 16 residues. V was pared by 3 bases and J by 0 bases, with 13 bases between. This CDR3 is CASSFLYKSSTDTQYF. Written as DNA, the CDR3 is TGTGCCAGCAGTTTTTTATATAAGTCTAGCACAGATACGCAGTATTTT.

V gene TRBV4-3 combines with J gene TRBJ2-7; 8 bases map to TRBD1. The germline CDR1 and CDR2 sequences are LGHNA and YSLEER. Trimming at V came to 1 base and at J to 7 bases, leaving 9 bases not matched to a gene. The CDR3 spans 15 residues. For the CDR3, the DNA is TGCGCCAGCAGCCAAGTCTACAGGGGGGTACAGGAGCAGTACTTC. As protein: CASSQVYRGVQEQYF.

This clonotype was detected only a few times. This chain uses TRBV7-3 with TRBJ2-3, with unresolved D. Per the germline V gene, CDR1 is SGHTA and CDR2 is FQGTGA. The CDR3 length is 14 residues. Trimming took off 0 bases at V and 5 bases at J, with 9 bases between the two ends. CDR3 DNA: TGTGCCAGCAGCTTAACAACTTCACGAGATACGCAGTATTTT. This gives the protein CASSLTTSRDTQYF. Drawing the rest from reference TRBV7-3 and TRBJ2-3, the complete variable domain is GAGVSQTPSNKVTEKGKYVELRCDPISGHTALYWYRQSLGQGPEFLIYFQGTGAADDSGLPNDRFFAVRPEGSVSTLKIQRTERGDSAVYLCASSLTTSRDTQYFGPGTRLTVL.

The sample holds many counts of this clonotype. V gene TRBV28 combines with J gene TRBJ2-3; 9 nucleotides align to TRBD2. This CDR3 comprises 16 residues. Germline-derived CDR1 and CDR2 are MDHEN and SYDVKM. The ends lost 5 bases at V and 5 bases at J; junction bases unmatched: 11. The CDR3 DNA reads TGTGCCAGCAGTGGGGGGGGAGCGGGAGGAAAAGATACGCAGTATTTT. It codes for CASSGGGAGGKDTQYF. Complete variable domain (other parts from reference TRBV28 and TRBJ2-3): DVKVTQSSRYLVKRTGEKVFLECVQDMDHENMFWYRQDPGLGLRLIYFSYDVKMKEKGDIPEGYSVSREKKERFSLILESASTNQTSMYLCASSGGGAGGKDTQYFGPGTRLTVL.

This clonotype was picked up many times. This rearrangement joins TRBV10-2 to TRBJ2-7; 8 nucleotides line up with TRBD2. Unmatched junction bases numbered 4, after V lost 6 bases and J lost 3 bases. The CDR3 spans 13 residues. The germline gives CDR1 WSHSY, CDR2 SAAADI. The CDR3 DNA reads TGCGCCAGCAGGAGCGGGGGCAACTACGAGCAGTACTTC. It is translated as CASRSGGNYEQYF.

This clonotype turned up a few times. The chain uses TRBV12-3 or TRBV12-4 and TRBJ2-2; D not resolved. V lost 6 bases and J lost 1, with 15 bases in between. The CDR3 extends over 16 amino acids. CDR3 protein: CASSDTNSWNTGELFF. For the CDR3, the DNA is TGTGCCAGCAGCGATACTAACAGCTGGAACACCGGGGAGCTGTTTTTT.

Ten or more counts support this clonotype. The chain is built from TRBV20-1 and TRBJ2-7, with D maybe TRBD1 (6 bases). CDR3 size: 15 residues. Trimming took 3 bases from V and 0 from J, leaving 15 bases between them. Germline CDR1 is DFQATT and CDR2 is SNEGSKA (reference sequence). The CDR3 DNA reads as TGCAGTGCTAGGGGGGACCGGGACATCTCCTACGAGCAGTACTTC. It is translated as CSARGDRDISYEQYF.

The gene calls are TRBV27 and TRBJ2-5; D may be TRBD1 (5 bases). V gave up 4 bases and J gave up 2 bases, with 17 bases separating them. In germline, CDR1 is MNHEY, CDR2 SMNVEV (reference sequence). The CDR3 runs 16 residues. The CDR3 region is CASSSRKTGLQETQYF. In DNA form, the CDR3 reads TGTGCCAGCAGTTCCCGAAAAACAGGCTTACAAGAGACCCAGTACTTC.

This chain uses TRBV19 with TRBJ2-7; D not resolved. Germline CDR1 reads LNHDA; CDR2 reads SQIVND (reference sequence). CDR3 length equals 13 residues. V lost 3 bases to trimming and J lost 4 bases, with 10 bases between them. The DNA for the CDR3 is TGTGCCAGTAGTATGGGATCAGGATACGAGCAGTACTTC. This codes for CASSMGSGYEQYF. Combining the CDR3 with reference TRBV19 and TRBJ2-7 gives the whole variable domain DGGITQSPKYLFRKEGQNVTLSCEQNLNHDAMYWYRQDPGQGLRLIYYSQIVNDFQKGDIAEGYSVSREKKESFPLTVTSAQKNPTAFYLCASSMGSGYEQYFGPGTRLTVT.